Below are 24 T cell receptor beta chains sequenced from a single sample in a study of CD8+CD57+ T cells in acquired aplastic anemia. CD8+CD57+ cell expansion, shown by flow cytometry, had occurred in the patients selected for sequencing. The TCR beta profiling, which covered VDJ combination and CDR3 sequence, was carried out using genomic DNA as the template. TCRdb passed the reads through MiXCR, listing each CDR3 protein once. The data hold 100,000 to 150,000 distinct CDR3 sequences, with 30% to 45% observed a single time. Sequencing input: sorted CD4+, CD8+, or CD8+CD57+ T cells (not recorded which) from PBMCs. Source of these receptors: a human donor with aplastic anemia.

Concerning this clonotype itself: The germline gene is not matched at one end of the junction; a read error may be the cause. The chain employs TRBV5-6 and TRBJ1-2; TRBD1 agrees at 8 bases. CDR3 length: 14 amino acids. Germline V gene lookup returns CDR1 SGHDT and CDR2 YYEEEE. The CDR3 reads CASSQVTGDYGYTF. CDR3 bases: TGCGCCAGCAGCCAAGTGACAGGGGACTATGGCTACACCTTC.

The chain is built from TRBV6-1 and TRBJ2-2; D could derive from TRBD1 or TRBD2 (5 bases each). V gave up 5 bases and J gave up 7 bases, with 14 bases separating them. Germline lookup yields CDR1 MNHNS and CDR2 SASEGT. The CDR3 length is 14 residues. DNA of the CDR3: TGTGCCAGCAGTCGGGTCCCAGGGAGCGGGGAGCTGTTTTTT. It encodes CASSRVPGSGELFF.

This clonotype has a count of ten or more. The chain has TRBV19 and TRBJ1-1; D is ambiguous. Trimming pared 8 bases from V and 1 base from J, leaving 11 bases between. Per germline, CDR1 LNHDA and CDR2 SQIVND (reference sequence). The CDR3 is made up of 13 amino acids. CDR3 sequence reads: CASRQDPNTEAFF. CDR3 in DNA: TGTGCCAGTCGGCAGGACCCGAACACTGAAGCTTTCTTT. The variable domain in full, completed from reference TRBV19 and TRBJ1-1, reads DGGITQSPKYLFRKEGQNVTLSCEQNLNHDAMYWYRQDPGQGLRLIYYSQIVNDFQKGDIAEGYSVSREKKESFPLTVTSAQKNPTAFYLCASRQDPNTEAFFGQGTRLTVV.

This rearrangement joins TRBV2 to TRBJ2-3; perhaps TRBD1 as D (6 bases). Trimming cost V 11 bases and J 2 bases, with 17 bases left between them. The germline gives CDR1 SNHLY, CDR2 FYNNEI. This CDR3 contains 14 residues. CDR3 nucleotides: TGTGCCTGCCAGGACAGCCAGCTCACAGATACGCAGTATTTT. Its protein is CACQDSQLTDTQYF.

This clonotype showed up many times. V and J are TRBV3-1 and TRBJ1-2; D is ambiguous. V lost 0 bases and J lost 4, with 12 bases in between. The CDR3 runs to 15 residues. Germline CDR1 is LGHDT and CDR2 is YNNKEL (reference sequence). CDR3 in DNA: TGTGCCAGCAGCCAAGAAGGCAGATTGGTCTATGGCTACACCTTC. Protein sequence: CASSQEGRLVYGYTF.

This clonotype was recorded once. A much larger clone lies a single base off, so this may be a read error. The conserved final phenylalanine or tryptophan is absent from the CDR3, which likely points to a read error. The chain employs TRBV6-1 and TRBJ1-6; TRBD1 might be the D (5 bases). CDR3 size: 15 residues. V was shortened by 7 bases and J by 10 bases, with 20 bases between the two germline ends. Germline values: CDR1 MNHNS, CDR2 SASEGT. This chain's CDR3 is CASTQEGTSRSPLHS. CDR3 DNA sequence: TGTGCCAGCACCCAAGAGGGGACTTCGAGGTCACCCCTCCACTCT.

About this clonotype itself: This may stem from a read error, because a much larger clone lies one nucleotide away. Here the CDR3 omits its conserved ending phenylalanine or tryptophan, so a read error is the likely source. The gene calls are TRBV12-3 or TRBV12-4 and TRBJ2-5; D is possibly TRBD2 (7 bases). Trimming took off 7 bases at V and 7 bases at J, with 25 bases between the two ends. The CDR3 is 16 amino acids. The CDR3: CASTSWTGGAEGTQYS. As DNA, the CDR3 is TGTGCCAGCACTTCCTGGACTGGGGGGGCTGAAGGGACCCAGTACTCC.

V usage is TRBV2 and J usage is TRBJ1-6; 9 bases are a match to TRBD1. The CDR3 extends over 18 amino acids. The junction had 10 bases not matched to a gene; V was cut back by 7 bases and J by 0 bases. CDR1 SNHLY and CDR2 FYNNEI come from the germline V gene. As DNA, the CDR3 is TGTGCCAGCATAGACAGGGGGTTTTGGAGCTCCTATAATTCACCCCTCCACTTT. This translates into CASIDRGFWSSYNSPLHF.

This clonotype has a count of ten or more. This chain connects TRBV5-6 to TRBJ2-7, with unresolved D. V was clipped by 0 bases and J by 1 base, with 8 bases between them. The CDR3 extends over 14 amino acids. The germline V gene encodes CDR1 SGHDT and CDR2 YYEEEE. The CDR3 loop reads CASSLEGLSYEQYF. CDR3 in DNA: TGTGCCAGCAGCTTGGAAGGGCTGTCCTACGAGCAGTACTTC.

A word on this clonotype: This may stem from a read error, because a much larger clone lies one nucleotide away. This chain uses TRBV4-1 with TRBJ1-2, with D perhaps matching TRBD1 (6 bases). Germline CDR1 reads MGHRA; CDR2 reads YSYEKL. The CDR3 sequence is 15 residues long. V was trimmed by 4 bases and J by 6 bases, leaving 18 bases between them. CDR3 sequence reads: CASSPSGADNHGYTF. In DNA, the CDR3 is TGCGCCAGCAGCCCCTCAGGGGCAGACAACCATGGCTACACCTTC.

This clonotype was found once. The chain uses TRBV9 and TRBJ1-5, with TRBD1 as a possible D gene (6 bases). CDR1 and CDR2 (germline): SGDLS, YYNGEE. Trimming pared 4 bases from V and 0 bases from J, leaving 11 bases between. The CDR3 runs to 15 residues. CDR3 in DNA: TGTGCCAGCAGCAGGGGGATCAATAGCAATCAGCCCCAGCATTTT. Translating gives CASSRGINSNQPQHF. Full variable domain (missing parts from reference TRBV9 and TRBJ1-5): DSGVTQTPKHLITATGQRVTLRCSPRSGDLSVYWYQQSLDQGLQFLIQYYNGEERAKGNILERFSAQQFPDLHSELNLSSLELGDSALYFCASSRGINSNQPQHFGDGTRLSIL.

This clonotype was picked up many times. The chain uses TRBV7-2 and TRBJ1-4; maybe TRBD1 (5 bases). CDR1 and CDR2 (germline): SGHTA, FQGNSA. The CDR3 sequence is 15 residues long. V was pared by 2 bases and J by 6 bases, with 13 bases between. CDR3 amino acids: CASSLWGVRDEKLFF. The CDR3 DNA follows: TGTGCCAGCAGCTTATGGGGGGTCCGGGATGAAAAACTGTTTTTT.

The genes are TRBV5-1 and TRBJ1-6; D is unclear. The CDR3 extends over 16 amino acids. V was cut by 4 bases and J by 5 bases, with 16 bases left in between. Germline lookup yields CDR1 SGHRS and CDR2 YFSETQ. This chain's CDR3 is CASSPGAGEHNSPLHF. The CDR3 coding sequence is TGCGCCAGCAGCCCGGGAGCCGGGGAACATAATTCACCCCTCCACTTT.

This clonotype was counted at least ten times. This rearrangement joins TRBV11-2 to TRBJ1-6; TRBD1 aligns across 7 bases. V was pared by 0 bases and J by 5 bases, with 4 bases of the junction left unmatched. Germline V CDR1 and CDR2: SGHAT, FQNNGV. CDR3 size: 16 residues. The CDR3 DNA reads as TGTGCCAGCAGCTTAGATGGCAGGGGGAATAATTCACCCCTCCACTTT. This encodes CASSLDGRGNNSPLHF.

This clonotype was seen repeatedly, ten times or more. Here the CDR3 DNA reads TGCAGTGCTAGAGTGGGGCGGACTGAAGCTTTCTTT. Translating it yields CSARVGRTEAFF. The rearrangement joins TRBV20-1 to TRBJ1-1; maybe TRBD1 (5 bases). The V gene lost 1 base and the J gene lost 5 bases, with 8 bases spanning the gap. CDR1 and CDR2 (germline): DFQATT, SNEGSKA (reference sequence). The CDR3 has 12 amino acids.

The chain combines TRBV20-1 with TRBJ2-7; 11 bases agree with TRBD2. The CDR3 loop spans 17 amino acids. CDR1 DFQATT and CDR2 SNEGSKA come from the germline V gene (reference sequence). V shed 1 base, J shed 2 bases, and the junction held 10 bases outside the gene matches. The CDR3 sequence: CSARVEGTSGRPYEQYF. Here the CDR3 DNA reads TGCAGTGCTAGAGTCGAAGGAACTAGCGGGAGACCCTACGAGCAGTACTTC.

About this clonotype: Since the CDR3 does not end with the conserved phenylalanine or tryptophan, this likely comes from a read error. Because the CDR3's place on the DNA is in doubt, the DNA is left out and the CDR3 is given as listed by TCRdb. The chain couples TRBV7-2 to TRBJ2-7. The CDR3 contains 8 residues when both ends are counted. Germline V gives CDR1 SGHTA, CDR2 FQGNSA. Here the CDR3 reads CASSLAGI.

This clonotype was observed at least ten times. V usage is TRBV19 and J usage is TRBJ1-2; 9 bases fit TRBD1. Trimming at V came to 7 bases and at J to 4 bases, leaving 13 bases not matched to a gene. The germline gives CDR1 LNHDA, CDR2 SQIVND (reference sequence). The CDR3 runs to 16 residues. The DNA of the CDR3 is TGTGCCAGTAACCCCCATCAAACAGGGGGCTTCTATGGCTACACCTTC. This encodes CASNPHQTGGFYGYTF.

V gene TRBV29-1 combines with J gene TRBJ2-1; D ambiguous. This CDR3 contains 15 residues. V lost 1 base and J lost 5, with 15 bases in between. Germline lookup yields CDR1 SQVTM and CDR2 ANQGSEA. CDR3 residues: CSVEGQWLRHNEQFF. Written as DNA, the CDR3 is TGCAGCGTTGAAGGCCAGTGGTTACGGCACAATGAGCAGTTCTTC.

The chain carries TRBV7-2 and TRBJ2-2; D is perhaps TRBD1 (5 bases). The CDR3 is made up of 14 amino acids. CDR1 is SGHTA, CDR2 FQGNSA, per germline. V gave up 5 bases and J gave up 3 bases, with 10 bases separating them. The CDR3 spells CASSQGAHTGELFF. CDR3 nucleotide sequence: TGTGCCAGCAGCCAAGGGGCGCACACCGGGGAGCTGTTTTTT.

J is TRBJ1-2 and V is TRBV7-9, with TRBD1 identical over 10 bases. Germline assignment: CDR1 SEHNR and CDR2 FQNEAQ (reference sequence). This CDR3 contains 15 residues. After removal of 6 bases from V and 7 bases from J, the junction contained 11 bases not matched to a gene. CDR3 sequence: CASSYPGQGSVGYTF. The CDR3 DNA follows: TGTGCCAGCAGTTACCCGGGACAGGGGTCGGTTGGCTACACCTTC. Full variable domain (rest looked up from reference TRBV7-9 and TRBJ1-2): DTGVSQNPRHKITKRGQNVTFRCDPISEHNRLYWYRQTLGQGPEFLTYFQNEAQLEKSRLLSDRFSAERPKGSFSTLEIQRTEQGDSAMYLCASSYPGQGSVGYTFGSGTRLTVV.

Note on this clonotype: A much larger clone lies one base from this, so it may be a read error. The chain employs TRBV5-1 and TRBJ2-7; unclear D gene. Trimming cost V 0 bases and J 7 bases, with 11 bases left between them. Germline V gene sequence: CDR1 SGHRS, CDR2 YFSETQ. CDR3 size: 13 residues. This CDR3 reads CASSLAPSEEQYF. For the CDR3, the DNA is TGCGCCAGCAGCTTGGCCCCCTCTGAGGAGCAGTACTTC.

Many counts were recorded for this clonotype. The chain uses TRBV5-1 and TRBJ2-7, with D tentatively TRBD2 (7 bases). The V and J ends lost 4 bases and 7 bases respectively, with 18 bases between them. Germline values: CDR1 SGHRS, CDR2 YFSETQ. The CDR3 spans 14 residues. The CDR3 here is CASSGRGRDLEQYF. CDR3 nucleotides: TGCGCCAGCAGCGGGAGGGGGAGAGATTTGGAGCAGTACTTC.

This clonotype was seen repeatedly, ten times or more. The chain has TRBV5-1 and TRBJ1-6; TRBD1 matches at 8 bases. V shed 4 bases and J 9 bases; nucleotides not matched to a gene: 9. CDR1 is SGHRS and CDR2 is YFSETQ in the germline V gene. This CDR3 contains 15 residues. The CDR3 loop is CASSRGTGGSSPLHF. The CDR3 nucleotides are TGCGCCAGCAGCAGAGGGACAGGAGGCTCTTCACCCCTCCACTTT.